This T cell receptor (beta chain) was observed in a study of CXCR3-negative and CXCR3-positive naive CD8 T cells. The study, taken as a whole, reports: Relative to memory CD8+ cells, whose diversity was much lower, both naive subsets had comparably high diversity.

From germline, CDR1 is SGHDN and CDR2 FVKESK. The CDR3 sequence is 14 residues long. As for this clonotype: Its target is not known.

The method, 5' RACE with UMI labels, was used to prepare the TRB cDNA libraries. TCRdb reprocessed the 5' RACE reads and reports one entry per CDR3 protein, with no DNA. This sample's table reports about 130,000 distinct CDR3 sequences. The source material was naive CXCR3- CD8+ T cells from blood. Described subset: CD45RO-CCR7+CD27+CD95- naive CD8+ T cells lacking CXCR3 (TNR3-). The chain combines TRBV14 with TRBJ1-2. This sequence originates from a human donor in good health. Some clones in this sample may be carry-over from other donors' samples. This CDR3 is CASSQRSYGYGYTF.